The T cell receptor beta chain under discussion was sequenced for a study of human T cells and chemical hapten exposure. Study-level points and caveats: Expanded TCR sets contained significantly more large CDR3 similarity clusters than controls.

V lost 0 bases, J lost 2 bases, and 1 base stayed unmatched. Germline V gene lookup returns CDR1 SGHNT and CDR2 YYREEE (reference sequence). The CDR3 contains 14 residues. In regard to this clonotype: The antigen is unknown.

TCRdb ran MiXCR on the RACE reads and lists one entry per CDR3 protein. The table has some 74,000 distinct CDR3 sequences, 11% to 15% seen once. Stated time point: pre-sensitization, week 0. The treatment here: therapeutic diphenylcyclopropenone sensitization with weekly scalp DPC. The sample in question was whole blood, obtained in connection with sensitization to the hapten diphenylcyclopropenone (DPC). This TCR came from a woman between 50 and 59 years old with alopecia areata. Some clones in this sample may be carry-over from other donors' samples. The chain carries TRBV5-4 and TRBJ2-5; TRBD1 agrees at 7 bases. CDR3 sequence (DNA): TGTGCCAGCAGCTTGGCGGGACAGCAAGAGACCCAGTACTTC. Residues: CASSLAGQQETQYF.